This T cell receptor beta chain comes out of a study of cytomegalovirus exposure and HLA in healthy donors. About this clone itself: Its antigen is unknown.

The V gene end was trimmed by 4 bases and the J gene end by 8 bases; junction bases not matched to a gene: 14. This CDR3 is built from 16 residues. CDR1 is SGHNT, CDR2 YYREEE, per germline (reference sequence). Points from the study as a whole: A later look showed TCR association rates differing by HLA locus, highest for DRB1 and lowest for HLA-C.

The PCR contained 60 Vbeta and 13 Jbeta primers. Method: immunoSEQ multiplex PCR; TCRdb's copy keeps in-frame clones and lacks some. The sample lists 100,000 or so clones, approximately 72% occurring once. The V and J genes are TRBV5-4 and TRBJ2-2; 7 positions match TRBD2. Material for sequencing was PBMCs. The TCR originated in a man aged 25-40 years in good health and CMV-seronegative. The DNA for the CDR3 is TGTGCCAGCAGCCCGGAAGCGGGCCGGCGGGGGGGGGAGCTGTTTTTT. Translating it yields CASSPEAGRRGGELFF.